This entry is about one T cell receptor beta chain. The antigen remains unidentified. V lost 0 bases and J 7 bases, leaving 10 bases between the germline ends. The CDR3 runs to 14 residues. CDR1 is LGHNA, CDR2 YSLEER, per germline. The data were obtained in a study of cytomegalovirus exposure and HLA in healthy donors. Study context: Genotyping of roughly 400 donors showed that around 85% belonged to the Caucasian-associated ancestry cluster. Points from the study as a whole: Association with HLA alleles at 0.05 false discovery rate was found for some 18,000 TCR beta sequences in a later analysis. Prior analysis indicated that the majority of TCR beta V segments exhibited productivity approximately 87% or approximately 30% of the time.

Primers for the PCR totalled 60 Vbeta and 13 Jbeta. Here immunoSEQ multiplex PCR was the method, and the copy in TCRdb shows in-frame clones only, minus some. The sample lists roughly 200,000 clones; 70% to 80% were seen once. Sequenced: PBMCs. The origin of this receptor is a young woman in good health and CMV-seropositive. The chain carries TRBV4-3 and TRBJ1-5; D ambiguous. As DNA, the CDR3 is TGCGCCAGCAGCCAAGATGTTAGAAACCAGCCCCAGCATTTT. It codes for CASSQDVRNQPQHF.